Following are 18 T cell receptor beta chains from one sample sequenced in a study of early T cells in non-severe SARS-CoV-2 infection. TCRdb redid the calling of the 5' RACE reads with MiXCR, one entry per CDR3 protein. Among 30,000 to 35,000 distinct CDR3 sequences listed, about 4.2% were seen once. The material sequenced was whole blood. The receptors were gathered from an adult who was a healthcare worker with PCR-confirmed SARS-CoV-2 infection or an uninfected control (not recorded which).

With regard to this clonotype: One end of the junction varies from germline; a read error may be responsible. The chain couples TRBV10-2 to TRBJ2-7; TRBD2 aligns across 7 bases. In germline, CDR1 is WSHSY, CDR2 SAAADI. The CDR3 length is 15 residues. CDR3 nucleotides: TGCACCAGCAGGGATCCTAGCGGAAACTCCTACGAGCAGTACTTC. Translated, it gives CTSRDPSGNSYEQYF.

The CDR3 DNA is TGTGCCTGGAGTGTTCTAGCGGAGACCCAGTACTTC. Protein sequence: CAWSVLAETQYF. The chain combines TRBV30 with TRBJ2-5; possibly TRBD2 for D (6 bases). This CDR3 is built from 12 residues. Per germline, CDR1 GTSNPN and CDR2 SVGIG (reference sequence). V lost 0 bases, J lost 5 bases, and 7 bases lay in between.

This clonotype was recorded many times. The rearrangement uses TRBV7-8 and TRBJ2-1; TRBD1 matches 10 bases. Germline trimming cut 5 bases from V and 7 bases from J; bases unmatched to any gene: 8. The CDR3 loop spans 15 amino acids. Per the germline V gene, CDR1 is SGHVS and CDR2 is FQNEAQ. CDR3 sequence (DNA): TGTGCCAGCAGCCCCGGGACAGGGGTAGGGAATGAGCAGTTCTTC. As protein: CASSPGTGVGNEQFF.

CDR3 in amino acids: CASMQIPNEQFF. As DNA, the CDR3 is TGTGCCAGCATGCAGATTCCCAATGAGCAGTTCTTC. V usage is TRBV5-4 and J usage is TRBJ2-1; no definite D call. The V gene lost 6 bases and the J gene lost 6 bases, with 10 bases spanning the gap. CDR1 is SGHNT, CDR2 YYREEE, per germline (reference sequence). This CDR3 has 12 amino acids.

This clonotype appeared many times. The V gene is TRBV29-1, the J gene TRBJ1-2; TRBD1 aligns across 8 bases. Trimming removed 3 bases from V and 2 bases from J; junction bases left unmatched: 5. The CDR3 runs 14 residues. Per germline, CDR1 SQVTM and CDR2 ANQGSEA. CDR3 in amino acids: CSVDQGAKNYGYTF. CDR3 in DNA: TGCAGCGTTGACCAGGGGGCCAAGAACTATGGCTACACCTTC.

This clonotype appeared a few times. V is TRBV29-1 and J is TRBJ1-2, with 8 nucleotides matching TRBD1. Per the germline V gene, CDR1 is SQVTM and CDR2 is ANQGSEA. This CDR3 is built from 13 residues. V was clipped by 7 bases and J by 6 bases; unmatched bases: 10. This chain's CDR3 is CSATPGGRDGYTF. In DNA form, the CDR3 reads TGCAGCGCAACACCAGGGGGCAGGGATGGCTACACCTTC.

In its sample, this clonotype was seen many times. The chain carries TRBV5-1 and TRBJ2-6, with unresolved D. The CDR3 is made up of 15 amino acids. Germline V gene sequence: CDR1 SGHRS, CDR2 YFSETQ. Between the trimmed V and J ends, which lost 0 bases and 1 base, there was a span of 5 bases. The CDR3 DNA reads TGCGCCAGCAGCTTGGTGCAATCTGGGGCCAACGTCCTGACTTTC. It specifies CASSLVQSGANVLTF.

This clonotype occurred many times. The rearrangement joins TRBV5-4 to TRBJ1-5, with D possibly being TRBD1 (6 bases). The CDR3 sequence is 15 residues long. Trimming took 4 bases from V and 7 from J, leaving 18 bases between them. CDR1 is SGHNT, CDR2 YYREEE, per germline (reference sequence). As DNA, the CDR3 is TGTGCCAGCAGCCCAAATCCATCAGGGGCCCAGCCCCAGCATTTT. Its translation: CASSPNPSGAQPQHF.

On this clonotype itself: A much larger clone lies a single base off, so this may be a read error. The genes are TRBV7-9 and TRBJ2-7; D ambiguous. Germline CDR1 is SEHNR and CDR2 is FQNEAQ (reference sequence). The CDR3 runs 13 residues. DNA of the CDR3: TGTGCCAGCAGCTTAGCGCAATTCTACGAGCAGTGCTTC. This gives the protein CASSLAQFYEQCF.

This clonotype was observed a handful of times. This chain connects TRBV19 to TRBJ1-2; D uncertain. The V end lost 0 bases, the J end lost 7 bases, and 9 bases lay between the germline ends. This CDR3 spans 13 amino acids. CDR1 and CDR2 (germline): LNHDA, SQIVND (reference sequence). In DNA form, the CDR3 reads TGTGCCAGTAGTATAGACCAACGGGCTGGCTACACCTTC. Its translation: CASSIDQRAGYTF.

This clonotype was seen at least ten times. This chain links TRBV3-1 with TRBJ2-7; no firm D call. The ends were cut back, 4 bases at V and 2 bases at J, with 12 bases in the middle. The CDR3 is 14 residues long. The germline V gene has CDR1 LGHDT and CDR2 YNNKEL (reference sequence). In nucleotides, the CDR3 is TGTGCCAGCAGCCGGGATCTTGGGACCTACGAGCAGTACTTC. It encodes CASSRDLGTYEQYF.

The table lists this clonotype with many counts. Compared with germline, one end of the junction differs, possibly owing to a read error. The chain uses TRBV3-1 and TRBJ1-2, with no clear D. Germline assignment: CDR1 LGHDT and CDR2 YNNKEL (reference sequence). The CDR3 totals 11 residues. The CDR3 nucleotides read TGTGCCAGCAGCAAAGAATTCGGCTACACCTTC. Its protein is CASSKEFGYTF.

This clonotype was seen at least ten times. The V and J genes are TRBV10-2 and TRBJ2-7, with D hard to call. The V end lost 2 bases, the J end lost 7 bases, and 9 bases lay between the germline ends. Germline CDR1 is WSHSY and CDR2 is SAAADI. CDR3 size: 12 residues. CDR3 in DNA: TGCGCCAGCAGTGAGGACCCCTGGGAGCAGTACTTC. Translation gives CASSEDPWEQYF.

This clonotype was observed a handful of times. V usage is TRBV2 and J usage is TRBJ2-5; D gene unclear. Germline V gives CDR1 SNHLY, CDR2 FYNNEI. The V gene lost 10 bases and the J gene lost 8 bases, with 17 bases spanning the gap. The CDR3 is 12 amino acids. The DNA for the CDR3 is TGTGCCACCGCGCCCCCCGTCGGCACCCAGTACTTC. Translation gives CATAPPVGTQYF.

At least ten counts were recorded for this clonotype. The CDR3 nucleotides are TGTGCCATCAGAGCGCTAGCGGGTCGGTCCTACAATGAGCAGTTCTTC. It codes for CAIRALAGRSYNEQFF. V and J are TRBV10-3 and TRBJ2-1; 8 bases agree with TRBD2. V was pared by 6 bases and J by 1 base, with 8 bases of the junction left unmatched. In germline, CDR1 is ENHRY, CDR2 SYGVKD. The CDR3 totals 16 residues.

This clonotype turned up a few times. V is TRBV20-1 and J is TRBJ2-7, with D perhaps matching TRBD1 (6 bases). This CDR3 is 15 amino acids long. Germline V gene data show CDR1 as DFQATT and CDR2 as SNEGSKA (reference sequence). Trimming shortened V by 4 bases and J by 0 bases, and 16 bases separated the two germline ends. The CDR3 here is CSAINRVSNSYEQYF. The CDR3 DNA follows: TGCAGTGCTATTAACAGGGTTTCCAACTCCTACGAGCAGTACTTC.

At least ten counts were recorded for this clonotype. The gene calls are TRBV27 and TRBJ1-1; TRBD1 is a possible D gene (6 bases). Germline V lookup: CDR1 MNHEY, CDR2 SMNVEV (reference sequence). The V and J ends lost 6 bases and 0 bases respectively, with 11 bases between them. The CDR3 consists of 14 residues. In nucleotides, the CDR3 is TGTGCCAGCAGCTTCACAGGGATGAACACTGAAGCTTTCTTT. Translation gives CASSFTGMNTEAFF.

This clonotype was counted many times. This CDR3 reads CASSPFVTLGTEYF. The CDR3 DNA sequence: TGCGCCAGCAGCCCTTTTGTCACACTCGGGACAGAGTACTTC. The chain employs TRBV4-1 and TRBJ2-4; 7 bases fit TRBD1. The CDR3 totals 14 residues. Germline V gives CDR1 MGHRA, CDR2 YSYEKL. V lost 4 bases to trimming and J lost 14 bases; unmatched junction nucleotides: 14.